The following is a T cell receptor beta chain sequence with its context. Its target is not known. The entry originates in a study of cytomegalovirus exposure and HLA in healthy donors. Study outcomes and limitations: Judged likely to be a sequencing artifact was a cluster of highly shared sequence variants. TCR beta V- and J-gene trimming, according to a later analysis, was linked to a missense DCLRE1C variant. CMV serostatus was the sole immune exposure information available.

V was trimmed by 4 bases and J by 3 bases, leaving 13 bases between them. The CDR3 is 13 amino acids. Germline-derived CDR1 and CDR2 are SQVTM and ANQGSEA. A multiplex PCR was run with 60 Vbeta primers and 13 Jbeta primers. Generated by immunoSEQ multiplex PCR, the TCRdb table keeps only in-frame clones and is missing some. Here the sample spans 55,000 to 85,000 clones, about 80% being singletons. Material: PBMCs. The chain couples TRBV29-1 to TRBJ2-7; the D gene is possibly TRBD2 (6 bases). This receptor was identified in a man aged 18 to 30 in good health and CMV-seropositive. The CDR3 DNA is TGCAGCGTTGGCGGGACCACACACTACGAGCAGTACTTC. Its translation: CSVGGTTHYEQYF.